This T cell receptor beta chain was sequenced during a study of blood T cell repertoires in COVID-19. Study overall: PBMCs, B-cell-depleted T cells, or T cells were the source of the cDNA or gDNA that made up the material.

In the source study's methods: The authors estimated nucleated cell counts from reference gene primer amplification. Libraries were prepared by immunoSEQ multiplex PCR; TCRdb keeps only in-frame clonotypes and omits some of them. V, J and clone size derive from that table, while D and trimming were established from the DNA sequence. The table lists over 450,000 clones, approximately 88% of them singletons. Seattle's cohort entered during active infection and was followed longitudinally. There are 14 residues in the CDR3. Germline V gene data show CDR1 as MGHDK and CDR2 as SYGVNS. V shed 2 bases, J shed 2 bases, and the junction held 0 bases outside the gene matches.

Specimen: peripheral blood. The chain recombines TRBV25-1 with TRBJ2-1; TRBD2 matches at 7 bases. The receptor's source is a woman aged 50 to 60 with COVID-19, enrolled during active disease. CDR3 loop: CASSEGGAYNEQFF. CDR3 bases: TGTGCCAGCAGTGAAGGGGGGGCCTACAATGAGCAGTTCTTC.